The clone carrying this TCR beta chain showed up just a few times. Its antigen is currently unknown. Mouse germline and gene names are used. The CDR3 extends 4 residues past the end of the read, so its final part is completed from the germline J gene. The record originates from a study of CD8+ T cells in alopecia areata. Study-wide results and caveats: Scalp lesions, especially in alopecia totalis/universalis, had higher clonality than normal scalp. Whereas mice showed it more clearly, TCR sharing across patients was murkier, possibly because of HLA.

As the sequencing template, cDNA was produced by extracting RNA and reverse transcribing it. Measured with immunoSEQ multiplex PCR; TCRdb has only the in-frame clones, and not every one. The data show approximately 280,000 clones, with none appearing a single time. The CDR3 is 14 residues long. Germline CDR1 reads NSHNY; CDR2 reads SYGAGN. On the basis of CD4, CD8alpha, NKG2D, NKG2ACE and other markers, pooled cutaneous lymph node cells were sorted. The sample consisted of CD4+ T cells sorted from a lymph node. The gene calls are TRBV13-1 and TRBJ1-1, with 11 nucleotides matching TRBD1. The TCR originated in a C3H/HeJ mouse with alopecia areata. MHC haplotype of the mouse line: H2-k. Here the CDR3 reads CASSDAGTGGEVFF. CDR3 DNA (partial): TGTGCCAGCAGTGATGCAGGGACAGGGGGA.